A selection of T cell receptor beta chains follows, all from one sample in a study of long-term antiretroviral therapy in people with HIV. Here immunoSEQ multiplex PCR was the method, and the copy in TCRdb shows in-frame clones only, minus some. Of some 28,000 clones listed, 70% to 90% are singletons. The sample in question was unsorted PBMCs, obtained 3 years after starting antiretroviral therapy. The receptors originated from a middle-aged man with HIV. The CDR3 runs from the conserved cysteine through the conserved F or W. D genes are given only for firm matches. Part of the rows lack a size; the others show once, few, many or a class for expanded clones.

CDR3aa	CDR3nt	abundance	len	j_gene	v_gene	d_gene
CASSLGTGGEKLFF	TGTGCCAGCAGCTTGGGGACAGGGGGCGAAAAACTGTTTTTT	.	14	TRBJ1-4	TRBV7-9	TRBD1
CASTGVGGRVTEAFF	TGTGCCAGCACCGGCGTCGGGGGGCGGGTCACTGAAGCTTTCTTT	.	15	TRBJ1-1	TRBV2	.
CASGLVQLRGANYGYTF	TGTGCTAGTGGTTTGGTACAACTCAGGGGCGCTAACTATGGCTACACCTTC	.	17	TRBJ1-2	TRBV12-5	.
CASRNVGSYEQYF	TGTGCCAGCAGGAACGTGGGCTCCTACGAGCAGTACTTC	.	13	TRBJ2-7	TRBV5-6	.
CASSTLGLSSYEQYF	TGTGCCAGCAGCACCTTAGGGCTTAGCTCCTACGAGCAGTACTTC	once	15	TRBJ2-7	TRBV28	.
CATSRDRVVGGNTIYF	TGTGCCACCAGCAGAGACAGGGTGGTAGGAGGAAACACCATATATTTT	.	16	TRBJ1-3	TRBV15	.
CATETGANSNQPQHF	TGTGCCACCGAGACAGGAGCAAATAGCAATCAGCCCCAGCATTTT	.	15	TRBJ1-5	TRBV6-1	.
CASSSTETTNEKLFF	TGTGCCAGCAGCTCCACAGAAACGACTAATGAAAAACTGTTTTTT	.	15	TRBJ1-4	TRBV11-2	.
CASTLRGGFTEAFF	TGTGCCAGCACCTTACGGGGGGGTTTCACTGAAGCTTTCTTT	.	14	TRBJ1-1	TRBV13	.
CASSPGTSGIGEQFF	TGCGCCAGCAGCCCCGGGACTAGCGGGATTGGGGAGCAGTTCTTC	.	15	TRBJ2-1	TRBV5-1	TRBD2
CASSLQRNTEAFF	TGTGCCAGCAGCTTACAACGGAACACTGAAGCTTTCTTT	once	13	TRBJ1-1	TRBV7-9	.
CASSTDVSSYNEQFF	TGTGCCAGCAGCACGGACGTAAGCTCCTACAATGAGCAGTTCTTC	.	15	TRBJ2-1	TRBV27	.
CASSAGGGGSSYNEQFF	TGTGCCAGCAGCGCCGGGGGGGGCGGAAGCTCCTACAATGAGCAGTTCTTC	.	17	TRBJ2-1	TRBV13	TRBD2
CASSFGSPVNTGELFF	TGTGCCAGCAGCTTCGGGAGTCCCGTGAACACCGGGGAGCTGTTTTTT	.	16	TRBJ2-2	TRBV7-9	.
CASSPSRRTGGSGDF	TGTGCCAGCAGCCCGAGCCGCAGGACAGGGGGCTCGGGGGACTTC	.	15	TRBJ1-2	TRBV5-5	TRBD1
CASSSGDRVGYTF	TGTGCCAGCAGCTCCGGGGACAGGGTCGGCTACACCTTC	.	13	TRBJ1-2	TRBV5-6	TRBD1
CASSSRTSGGSNTGELFF	TGTGCCAGCAGCTCCCGGACTAGCGGGGGGTCGAACACCGGGGAGCTGTTTTTT	.	18	TRBJ2-2	TRBV7-6	TRBD2
CASSLFTGTYSYEQYF	TGCGCCAGCAGCTTGTTTACGGGAACCTACTCCTACGAGCAGTACTTC	.	16	TRBJ2-7	TRBV5-1	.
CASSYTGTGNTIYF	TGCGCCAGCAGCTATACAGGGACTGGAAACACCATATATTTT	.	14	TRBJ1-3	TRBV5-1	.
CAISEFGGEANVLTF	TGTGCCATCAGTGAGTTCGGGGGTGAGGCCAACGTCCTGACTTTC	.	15	TRBJ2-6	TRBV10-3	.
CASSLLGTQAYEQYF	TGTGCCAGCAGTTTACTCGGGACGCAAGCCTACGAGCAGTACTTC	.	15	TRBJ2-7	TRBV6-6	.
CASSFGTRGSPLHF	TGTGCCAGCAGCTTCGGGACCCGAGGATCACCCCTCCACTTT	.	14	TRBJ1-6	TRBV11-1	.
CASSTGTLGPYGYTF	TGTGCCAGTAGTACCGGGACCCTGGGACCCTATGGCTACACCTTC	few	15	TRBJ1-2	TRBV19	.
CASSQDPPDEQFF	TGCGCCAGCAGCCAGGACCCCCCAGATGAGCAGTTCTTC	.	13	TRBJ2-1	TRBV4-1	.
CASSLDRVSYNEQFF	TGCGCCAGCAGCTTGGACAGGGTGTCCTACAATGAGCAGTTCTTC	once	15	TRBJ2-1	TRBV5-1	.
CASSFGGVVTGGTNYGYTF	TGCGCCAGCAGCTTCGGAGGGGTCGTCACAGGGGGGACTAACTATGGCTACACCTTC	.	19	TRBJ1-2	TRBV5-1	TRBD1
CASSQGGGGSGYEQFF	TGTGCCAGCAGTCAAGGCGGAGGCGGTAGCGGTTATGAGCAGTTCTTC	.	16	TRBJ2-1	TRBV6-1	.
CAWKVGQDGYTF	TGTGCCTGGAAAGTGGGACAGGACGGCTACACCTTC	.	12	TRBJ1-2	TRBV30	TRBD1
CASSQSPRDLTNEKLFF	TGTGCCAGCAGTCAATCGCCCAGGGACCTAACTAATGAAAAACTGTTTTTT	.	17	TRBJ1-4	TRBV27	.
CASREGPRDTQYF	TGTGCCAGCAGGGAGGGACCGAGGGATACGCAGTATTTT	.	13	TRBJ2-3	TRBV2	.
CASSQARGVNTEAFF	TGTGCCAGCAGCCAAGCCAGGGGGGTGAACACTGAAGCTTTCTTT	.	15	TRBJ1-1	TRBV7-9	TRBD1
CASSEPFEAFF	TGTGCCAGCAGCGAGCCTTTTGAAGCTTTCTTT	few	11	TRBJ1-1	TRBV6-1	.
CASSPGTLNTEAFF	TGTGCCAGCTCACCCGGGACCCTGAACACTGAAGCTTTCTTT	.	14	TRBJ1-1	TRBV18	.
CASSLQGGNTEAFF	TGTGCCAGCAGCTTACAGGGAGGGAACACTGAAGCTTTCTTT	.	14	TRBJ1-1	TRBV7-9	.
CASSLRPPGGGTDTQYF	TGTGCCAGCAGCCTCCGTCCTCCGGGAGGAGGCACAGATACGCAGTATTTT	.	17	TRBJ2-3	TRBV27	TRBD2
CASSFSHGKDLYF	TGTGCCAGCAGCTTTTCCCATGGGAAGGATCTGTACTTC	few	13	TRBJ2-5	TRBV7-3	.
CASSEWGSITNPYNEQFF	TGTGCCAGCAGTGAATGGGGCTCCATCACGAACCCCTACAATGAGCAGTTCTTC	.	18	TRBJ2-1	TRBV25-1	.
CASSYSTDTQYF	TGCGCCAGCAGTTACAGCACAGATACGCAGTATTTT	once	12	TRBJ2-3	TRBV10-1	.
CASSSSGREETQYF	TGTGCCAGCAGTTCCAGCGGGAGAGAAGAGACCCAGTACTTC	.	14	TRBJ2-5	TRBV28	TRBD2
CASSYEAGFYEQYF	TGTGCCAGCAGCTATGAGGCGGGATTCTACGAGCAGTACTTC	.	14	TRBJ2-7	TRBV11-2	.
CASSSRLVVYNEQFF	TGTGCCAGCAGTTCCCGGTTGGTAGTCTACAATGAGCAGTTCTTC	few	15	TRBJ2-1	TRBV6-5	.
CASSPSTGGDYGYTF	TGTGCCAGTAGCCCCTCCACAGGGGGCGACTATGGCTACACCTTC	few	15	TRBJ1-2	TRBV19	TRBD1
CASSPGTHSYEQYF	TGTGCCAGCTCACCCGGGACTCACTCCTACGAGCAGTACTTC	.	14	TRBJ2-7	TRBV18	.
CASSLGGAGNTIYF	TGTGCCAGCAGCTTAGGGGGAGCTGGAAACACCATATATTTT	.	14	TRBJ1-3	TRBV7-8	.
CASIWEAGAHTDTQYF	TGTGCCAGCATCTGGGAAGCGGGGGCCCACACAGATACGCAGTATTTT	.	16	TRBJ2-3	TRBV7-9	TRBD2
CASSSHGGLAGQETQYF	TGTGCCAGCAGCTCTCACGGAGGACTAGCGGGACAAGAGACCCAGTACTTC	.	17	TRBJ2-5	TRBV7-3	TRBD2
CATSRDGSGFEAFF	TGTGCCACCAGCAGAGATGGGTCAGGGTTTGAAGCTTTCTTT	.	14	TRBJ1-1	TRBV15	.
CASSNSPGQRYEKLFF	TGCGCCAGCAGTAATTCCCCAGGACAACGATACGAAAAACTGTTTTTT	once	16	TRBJ1-4	TRBV5-1	.